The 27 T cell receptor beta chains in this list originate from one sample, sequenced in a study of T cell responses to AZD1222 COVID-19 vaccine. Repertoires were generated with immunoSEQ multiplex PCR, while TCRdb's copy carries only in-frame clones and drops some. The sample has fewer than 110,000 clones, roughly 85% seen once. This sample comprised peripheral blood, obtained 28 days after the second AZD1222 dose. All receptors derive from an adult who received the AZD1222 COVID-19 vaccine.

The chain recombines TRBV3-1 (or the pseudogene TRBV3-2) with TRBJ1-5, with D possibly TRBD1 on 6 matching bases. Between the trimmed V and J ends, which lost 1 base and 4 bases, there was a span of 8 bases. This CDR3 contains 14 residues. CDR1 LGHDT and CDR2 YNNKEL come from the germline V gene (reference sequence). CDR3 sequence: CASSQAGVNQPQHF. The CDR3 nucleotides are TGTGCCAGCAGCCAAGCAGGGGTGAATCAGCCCCAGCATTTT.

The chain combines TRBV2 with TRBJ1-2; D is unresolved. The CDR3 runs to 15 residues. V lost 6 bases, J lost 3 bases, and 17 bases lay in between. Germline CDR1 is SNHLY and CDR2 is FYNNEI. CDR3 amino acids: CASSRQLTRDYGYTF. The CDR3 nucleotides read TGTGCCAGCAGCAGACAATTAACAAGGGACTATGGCTACACCTTC.

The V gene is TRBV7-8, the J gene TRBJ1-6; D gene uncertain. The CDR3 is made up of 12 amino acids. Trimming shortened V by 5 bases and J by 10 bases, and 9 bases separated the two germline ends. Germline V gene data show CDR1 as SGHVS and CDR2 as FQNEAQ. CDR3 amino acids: CASSTHGSPLHF. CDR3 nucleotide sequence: TGTGCCAGCAGCACCCATGGATCACCCCTCCACTTT.

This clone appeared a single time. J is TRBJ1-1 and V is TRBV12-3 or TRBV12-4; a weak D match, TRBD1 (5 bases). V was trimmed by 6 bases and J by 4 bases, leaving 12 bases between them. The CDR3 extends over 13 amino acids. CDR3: CASRYSGSTEAFF. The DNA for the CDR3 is TGTGCCAGCAGATATTCAGGGAGCACTGAAGCTTTCTTT.

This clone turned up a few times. The CDR3 is CASSLGGAYNEQFF. The CDR3 DNA reads TGCGCCAGCAGCTTGGGTGGCGCCTACAATGAGCAGTTCTTC. The genes are TRBV5-1 and TRBJ2-1; D is ambiguous. The V end lost 0 bases, the J end lost 2 bases, and 6 bases lay between the germline ends. The V gene's germline CDR1 is SGHRS and CDR2 YFSETQ. The CDR3 length is 14 residues.

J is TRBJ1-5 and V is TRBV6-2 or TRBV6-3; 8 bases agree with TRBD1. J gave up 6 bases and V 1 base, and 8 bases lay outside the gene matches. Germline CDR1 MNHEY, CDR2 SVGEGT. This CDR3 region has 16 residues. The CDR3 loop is CASSYYKPGGGQPQHF. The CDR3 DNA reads TGTGCCAGCAGTTACTACAAGCCAGGGGGCGGTCAGCCCCAGCATTTT.

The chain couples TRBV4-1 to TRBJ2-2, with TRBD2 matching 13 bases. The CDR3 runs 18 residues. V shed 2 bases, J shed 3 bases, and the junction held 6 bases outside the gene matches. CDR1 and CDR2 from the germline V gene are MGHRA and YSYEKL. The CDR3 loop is CASSQPGLAGAHTGELFF. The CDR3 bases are TGCGCCAGCAGCCAACCCGGACTAGCGGGGGCTCACACCGGGGAGCTGTTTTTT.

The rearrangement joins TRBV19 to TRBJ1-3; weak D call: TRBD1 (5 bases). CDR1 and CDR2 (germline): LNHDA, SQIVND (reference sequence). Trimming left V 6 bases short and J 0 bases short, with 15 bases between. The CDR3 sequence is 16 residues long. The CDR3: CASSLGGTISGNTIYF. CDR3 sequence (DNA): TGTGCCAGTAGCCTCGGCGGGACCATCTCTGGAAACACCATATATTTT.

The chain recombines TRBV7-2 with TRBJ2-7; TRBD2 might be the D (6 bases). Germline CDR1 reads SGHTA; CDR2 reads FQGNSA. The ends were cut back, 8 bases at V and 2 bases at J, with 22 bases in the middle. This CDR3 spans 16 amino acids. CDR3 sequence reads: CASVQSSGTPTYEQYF. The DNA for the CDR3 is TGTGCCAGCGTCCAATCTTCCGGGACTCCAACCTACGAGCAGTACTTC. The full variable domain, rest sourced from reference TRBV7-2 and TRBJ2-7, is GAGVSQSPSNKVTEKGKDVELRCDPISGHTALYWYRQSLGQGLEFLIYFQGNSAPDKSGLPSDRFSAERTGGSVSTLTIQRTQQEDSAVYLCASVQSSGTPTYEQYFGPGTRLTVT.

The CDR3 spells CAWRDSQETQYF. The CDR3 region has the DNA TGTGCCTGGCGGGACAGTCAAGAGACCCAGTACTTC. The gene calls are TRBV30 and TRBJ2-5, with TRBD1 identical over 7 bases. Germline-derived CDR1 and CDR2 are GTSNPN and SVGIG (reference sequence). Trimming at V came to 5 bases and at J to 2 bases, leaving 2 bases not matched to a gene. The CDR3 is 12 residues long.

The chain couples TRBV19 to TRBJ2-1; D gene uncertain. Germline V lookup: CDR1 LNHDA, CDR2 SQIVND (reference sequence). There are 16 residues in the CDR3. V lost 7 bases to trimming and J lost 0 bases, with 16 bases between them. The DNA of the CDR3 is TGTGCCAGTACCTTGTTTTACGGAAGCTCCTACAATGAGCAGTTCTTC. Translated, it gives CASTLFYGSSYNEQFF.

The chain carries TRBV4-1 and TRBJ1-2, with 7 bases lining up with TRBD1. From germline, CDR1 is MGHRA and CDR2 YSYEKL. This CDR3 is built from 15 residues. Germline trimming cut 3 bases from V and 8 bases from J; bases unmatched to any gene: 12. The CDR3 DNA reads TGCGCCAGCAGCCAGCCTAGGGGGCGGGTAGAGGGCTACACCTTC. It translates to CASSQPRGRVEGYTF.

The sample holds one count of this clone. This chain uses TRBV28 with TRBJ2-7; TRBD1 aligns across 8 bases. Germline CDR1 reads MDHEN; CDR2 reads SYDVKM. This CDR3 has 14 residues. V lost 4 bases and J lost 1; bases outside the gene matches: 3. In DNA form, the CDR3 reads TGTGCCAGCAGTTCCGGACAGGGATCCTACGAGCAGTACTTC. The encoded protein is CASSSGQGSYEQYF.

The CDR3 loop is CASSVGDTWSTDTQYF. As DNA, the CDR3 is TGTGCCAGCAGCGTAGGCGACACGTGGAGCACAGATACGCAGTATTTT. This sequence joins TRBV9 and TRBJ2-3; D unclear. The CDR3 consists of 16 residues. Deletions cut 0 bases from V and 0 bases from J, with 11 bases between. Germline CDR1 SGDLS, CDR2 YYNGEE.

Here the CDR3 DNA reads TGTGCCAGCAGTGAAGGGGCTGAAGCTTTCTTT. Its protein is CASSEGAEAFF. This rearrangement joins TRBV12-3 or TRBV12-4 to TRBJ1-1; D possibly corresponds to TRBD1 (5 bases). V lost 5 bases and J 6 bases, leaving 7 bases between the germline ends. The CDR3 sequence is 11 residues long.

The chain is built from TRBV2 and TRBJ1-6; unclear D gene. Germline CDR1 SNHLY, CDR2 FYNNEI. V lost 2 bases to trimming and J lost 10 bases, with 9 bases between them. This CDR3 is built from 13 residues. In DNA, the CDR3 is TGTGCCAGCAGTGAATCCCCCCGGTCACCCCTCCACTTT. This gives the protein CASSESPRSPLHF.

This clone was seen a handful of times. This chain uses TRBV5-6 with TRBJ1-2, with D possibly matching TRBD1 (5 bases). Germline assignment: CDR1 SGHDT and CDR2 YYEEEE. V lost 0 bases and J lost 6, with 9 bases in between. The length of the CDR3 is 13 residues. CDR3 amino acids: CASSLAIRDGYTF. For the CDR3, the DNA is TGTGCCAGCAGCTTGGCCATCAGGGATGGCTACACCTTC.

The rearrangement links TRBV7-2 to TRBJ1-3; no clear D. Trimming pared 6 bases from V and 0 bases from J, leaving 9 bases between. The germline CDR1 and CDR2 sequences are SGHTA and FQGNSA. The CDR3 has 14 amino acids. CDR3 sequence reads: CASSSESSGNTIYF. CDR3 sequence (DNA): TGTGCCAGCAGTTCGGAGAGCTCTGGAAACACCATATATTTT.

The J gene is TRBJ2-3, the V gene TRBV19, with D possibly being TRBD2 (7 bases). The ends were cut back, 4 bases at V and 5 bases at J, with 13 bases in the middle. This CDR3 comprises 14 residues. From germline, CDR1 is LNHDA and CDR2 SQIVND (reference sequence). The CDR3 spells CASSTGGGGDTQYF. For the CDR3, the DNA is TGTGCCAGTAGTACGGGCGGGGGCGGAGATACGCAGTATTTT. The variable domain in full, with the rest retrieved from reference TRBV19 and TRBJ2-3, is DGGITQSPKYLFRKEGQNVTLSCEQNLNHDAMYWYRQDPGQGLRLIYYSQIVNDFQKGDIAEGYSVSREKKESFPLTVTSAQKNPTAFYLCASSTGGGGDTQYFGPGTRLTVL.

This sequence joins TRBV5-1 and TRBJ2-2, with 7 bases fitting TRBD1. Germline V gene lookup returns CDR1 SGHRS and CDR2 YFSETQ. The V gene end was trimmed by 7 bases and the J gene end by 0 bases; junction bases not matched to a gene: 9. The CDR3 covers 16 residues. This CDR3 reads CASRLSGTANTGELFF. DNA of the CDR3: TGCGCCAGCCGTCTGTCCGGGACAGCGAACACCGGGGAGCTGTTTTTT. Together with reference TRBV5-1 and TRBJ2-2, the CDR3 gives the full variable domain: KAGVTQTPRYLIKTRGQQVTLSCSPISGHRSVSWYQQTPGQGLQFLFEYFSETQRNKGNFPGRFSGRQFSNSRSEMNVSTLELGDSALYLCASRLSGTANTGELFFGEGSRLTVL.

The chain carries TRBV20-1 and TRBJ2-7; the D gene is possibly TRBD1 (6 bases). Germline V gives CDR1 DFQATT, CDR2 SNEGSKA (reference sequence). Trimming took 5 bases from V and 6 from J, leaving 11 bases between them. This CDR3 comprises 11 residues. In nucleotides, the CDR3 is TGCAGTGCTCAACAGGGTGTCGAGCAGTACTTC. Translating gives CSAQQGVEQYF.

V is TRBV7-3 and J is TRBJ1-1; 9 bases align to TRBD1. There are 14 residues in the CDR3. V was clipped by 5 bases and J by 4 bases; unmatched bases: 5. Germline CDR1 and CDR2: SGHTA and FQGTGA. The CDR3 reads CASSSRQGGTEAFF. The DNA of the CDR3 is TGTGCCAGCAGCAGCAGACAGGGGGGCACTGAAGCTTTCTTT.

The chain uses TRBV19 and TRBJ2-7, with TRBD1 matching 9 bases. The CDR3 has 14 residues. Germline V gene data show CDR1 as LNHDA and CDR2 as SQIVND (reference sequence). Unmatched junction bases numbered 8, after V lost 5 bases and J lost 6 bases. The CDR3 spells CASSAGTGKGEQYF. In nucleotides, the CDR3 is TGTGCCAGTAGTGCCGGGACAGGGAAGGGCGAGCAGTACTTC.

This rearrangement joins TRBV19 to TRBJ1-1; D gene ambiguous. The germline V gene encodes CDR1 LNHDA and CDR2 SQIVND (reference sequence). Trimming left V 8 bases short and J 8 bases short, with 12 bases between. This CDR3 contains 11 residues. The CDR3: CASSAPGEAFF. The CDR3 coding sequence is TGTGCCAGTTCGGCCCCGGGGGAAGCTTTCTTT.

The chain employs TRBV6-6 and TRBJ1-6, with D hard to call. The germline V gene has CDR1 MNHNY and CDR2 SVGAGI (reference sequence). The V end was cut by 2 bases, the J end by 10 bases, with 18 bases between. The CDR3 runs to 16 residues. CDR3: CASSYDRGRAGSPLHF. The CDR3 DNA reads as TGTGCCAGCAGTTACGATCGGGGTAGGGCGGGATCACCCCTCCACTTT.

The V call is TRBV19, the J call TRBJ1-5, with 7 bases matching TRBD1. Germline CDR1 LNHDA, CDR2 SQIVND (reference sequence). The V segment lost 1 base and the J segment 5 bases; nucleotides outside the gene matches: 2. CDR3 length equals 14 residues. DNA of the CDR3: TGTGCCAGTAGTATAGGACAGGGATATCAGCCCCAGCATTTT. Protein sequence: CASSIGQGYQPQHF.

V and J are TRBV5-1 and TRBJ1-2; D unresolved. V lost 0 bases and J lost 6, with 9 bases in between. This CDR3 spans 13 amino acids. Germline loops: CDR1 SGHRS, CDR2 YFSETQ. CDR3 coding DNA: TGCGCCAGCAGCTTGGGGATAAGGGATGGCTACACCTTC. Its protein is CASSLGIRDGYTF. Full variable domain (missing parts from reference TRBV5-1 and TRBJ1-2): KAGVTQTPRYLIKTRGQQVTLSCSPISGHRSVSWYQQTPGQGLQFLFEYFSETQRNKGNFPGRFSGRQFSNSRSEMNVSTLELGDSALYLCASSLGIRDGYTFGSGTRLTVV.